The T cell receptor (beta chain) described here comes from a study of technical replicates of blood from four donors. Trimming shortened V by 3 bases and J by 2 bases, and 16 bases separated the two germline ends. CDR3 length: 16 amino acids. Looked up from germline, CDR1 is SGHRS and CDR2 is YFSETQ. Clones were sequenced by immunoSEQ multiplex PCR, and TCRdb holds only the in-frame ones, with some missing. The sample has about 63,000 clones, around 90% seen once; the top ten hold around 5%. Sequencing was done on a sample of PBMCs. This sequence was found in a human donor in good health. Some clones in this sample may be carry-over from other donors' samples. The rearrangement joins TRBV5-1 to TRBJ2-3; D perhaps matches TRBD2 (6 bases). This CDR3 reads CASSSGTSTFTDTQYF. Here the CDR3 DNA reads TGCGCCAGCAGCTCAGGGACTTCAACTTTCACAGATACGCAGTATTTT. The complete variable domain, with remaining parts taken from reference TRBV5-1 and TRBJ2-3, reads KAGVTQTPRYLIKTRGQQVTLSCSPISGHRSVSWYQQTPGQGLQFLFEYFSETQRNKGNFPGRFSGRQFSNSRSEMNVSTLELGDSALYLCASSSGTSTFTDTQYFGPGTRLTVL.